This T cell receptor (beta chain) was profiled in a study of identical twins' blood T cells (dated by TCRdb to the early 2010s). Regarding the research as a whole: The roughly 12 libraries, six for the alpha chain and six for the beta chain, yielded 50 million or so Illumina reads in total. To assess how genetics influences repertoire formation, the study used next-generation sequencing to compare the TCR alpha and beta chain repertoires of three pairs of monozygous twins. General findings and caveats noted by the study authors: The count of CDR3 clonotypes shared by two donors depended mainly on the product of the two donors' cloneset sizes, and twins did not clearly depart from this trend. Twin pairs were reported to be markedly more alike in V gene usage than unrelated donors were, even when looking at non-selected out-of-frame TCRbeta clonotypes. Because the twins were raised together, environmental influences could not be ruled out as an explanation for the similarity between twins. The study stated that the proposed role of the TCRalpha J segment in MHC recognition during thymic selection needs to be validated by independent studies. Looking at the most abundant TCRbeta clonotypes, every donor had more CDR3 sequences in common with her twin than with unrelated donors.

This clonotype was seen more than once but under ten times. Which antigen it targets is not known. No much larger clone is present one base from it, and per-base qualities are unavailable. Taken from the germline V gene (reference sequence), the CDR1 and CDR2 loops are SGHKS and YYEKEE. Clipping removes 2 bases from V and 12 bases from J, with 11 as the unmatched junction base count. The cysteine opens and the phenylalanine closes a CDR3 of 14 amino acids. Only CDR3 DNA is held: 42 bases, read in frame from base 1. The method was 5' RACE. TCRdb records Illumina Genome Analyzer IIx as the sequencer. RNA-based TCR cDNA libraries were prepared by a previously described protocol with several modifications. To prevent cross-contamination, barcodes specific to each sample were added to both ends of every TCR cDNA library during cDNA synthesis and amplification. The original pipeline was this. Between about 90,000 and nearly 500,000 clonotypes were identified per individual, and roughly 2.2 to 3.6 million CDR3-containing reads were obtained per library. Reads with improper barcode index combinations were discarded, and clonesets were then built for each library with the MiTCR software. While assembling CDR3 clonotypes, MiTCR corrected PCR and sequencing errors and either filtered or rescued low-quality reads. Artificial out-of-frame clonotypes were removed by being mapped to in-frame sequences, with one indel in the CDR3 allowed. Similarity in V and J gene usage between donors was calculated as the Jensen-Shannon divergence divided by the mean entropy. Using fastp trimming at Q25 and MiXCR clonotype assembly, TCRdb reanalyzed the public sequencing data and kept in-frame beta chains. Entries are consolidated by CDR3 protein sequence, retaining the most common genes and DNA. TCRdb assigned the V and J calls; the authors' analysis was not used. The sample table contains hundreds of thousands of distinct CDR3 sequences; only one count was recorded for approximately 30% of them. The biggest ten clones account for more than 5.5% of the sample.

Six healthy women forming three monozygous twin pairs were used as donors. All three twin pairs had been raised together and were thought likely to have encountered the same vaccines and infectious agents. TCR cDNA libraries were prepared from RNA that was isolated from peripheral blood mononuclear cells. What was sequenced was PBMCs. The sequence joins TRBV5-5 to TRBJ2-1; 7 central nucleotides agree with TRBD2. This receptor was taken from a woman between 18 and 55 years old in good health. The sequenced DNA is TGTGCCAGCAGCTTTTCCGCGAGGACTAGTCGGCAGTTCTTC. It specifies CASSFSARTSRQFF.